This record covers a single T cell receptor beta chain. Its specificity is not known. The sample originates from a study of OX40 agonist ivuxolimab in advanced cancers. Overall study context: An anti-OX40 (CD134) antibody with agonistic activity, ivuxolimab, was administered to patients.

Overall study results and limits: The study found that CD8+ T cells averaged more expanded clones than CD4+. CD4+ and CD8+ blood T cells expanded clonally by week 6 at 0.1 to 3.0 mg/kg.

This CDR3 is built from 15 residues. From germline, CDR1 is SGHTA and CDR2 FQGNSA. V was pared by 1 base and J by 6 bases, with 15 bases between. Libraries were prepared by immunoSEQ multiplex PCR; TCRdb keeps only in-frame clonotypes and omits some of them. The table shows roughly 60,000 clones, with around 84% occurring only once. Enrollment shut out patients with autoimmune disease history or systemic immunosuppression. Sample: CD4+ or CD8+ T cells sorted from blood, taken in a trial of the OX40 agonist ivuxolimab. The receptor was derived from an adult with an advanced solid tumor such as melanoma, head and neck, liver or kidney cancer. The V call is TRBV7-2, the J call TRBJ1-2; TRBD1 is a possible D gene (6 bases). CDR3 sequence reads: CASSLGPRGRDGYTF. The CDR3 DNA reads as TGTGCCAGCAGCTTAGGACCTAGGGGGAGGGATGGCTACACCTTC. Complete variable domain (other parts from reference TRBV7-2 and TRBJ1-2): GAGVSQSPSNKVTEKGKDVELRCDPISGHTALYWYRQSLGQGLEFLIYFQGNSAPDKSGLPSDRFSAERTGGSVSTLTIQRTQQEDSAVYLCASSLGPRGRDGYTFGSGTRLTVV.